The 13 T cell receptor beta chains in this list originate from one sample, sequenced in a study of radiotherapy plus CTLA-4 blockade in lung cancer. The assay was immunoSEQ multiplex PCR, and TCRdb's table has in-frame clones only and misses some. Of under 95,000 clones in the sample, under 85% were seen once. The input for sequencing was peripheral blood, taken from a patient treated with radiotherapy plus ipilimumab. These receptors were obtained from a human donor with non-small cell lung cancer who had stable disease on radiotherapy plus ipilimumab.

The genes are TRBV7-7 and TRBJ2-3; D possibly corresponds to TRBD2 (5 bases). CDR1 is SSHAT and CDR2 is FNYEAQ in the germline V gene (reference sequence). The CDR3 consists of 13 residues. V lost 6 bases and J 0 bases, leaving 7 bases between the germline ends. The DNA of the CDR3 is TGTGCCAGCAGTCGGGGAAGCACAGATACGCAGTATTTT. Protein sequence: CASSRGSTDTQYF.

The chain joins TRBV7-2 to TRBJ2-2; 10 bases line up with TRBD1. This CDR3 region has 19 residues. The germline V gene encodes CDR1 SGHTA and CDR2 FQGNSA. J was trimmed by 1 base and V by 2 bases; bases with no gene match: 10. For the CDR3, the DNA is TGTGCCAGCAGCTTATTACTGACAGGGGGCGCTGGGAACACCGGGGAGCTGTTTTTT. Protein: CASSLLLTGGAGNTGELFF.

The J gene is TRBJ2-1, the V gene TRBV7-9; 7 nucleotides agree with TRBD1. With V trimmed by 4 bases and J by 6 bases, 9 bases remained unmatched. CDR3 length: 15 residues. CDR1 is SEHNR, CDR2 FQNEAQ, per germline (reference sequence). The CDR3 DNA reads as TGTGCCAGCAGCTCCGACAGGGCAAGGTTCAATGAGCAGTTCTTC. Protein sequence: CASSSDRARFNEQFF.

This clone turned up a few times. The chain carries TRBV7-9 and TRBJ1-5; D is uncertain. Between the trimmed V and J ends, which lost 1 base and 7 bases, there was a span of 8 bases. The V gene's germline CDR1 is SEHNR and CDR2 FQNEAQ (reference sequence). The CDR3 extends over 13 amino acids. Written as DNA, the CDR3 is TGTGCCAGCAGCTTAGAAGTGACCCAGCCCCAGCATTTT. Translation: CASSLEVTQPQHF.

The V and J genes are TRBV11-2 and TRBJ2-2; TRBD2 matches at 9 bases. The CDR3 has 17 residues. Trimming cost V 5 bases and J 6 bases; bases outside gene matches: 13. Germline CDR1 and CDR2: SGHAT and FQNNGV. The CDR3 DNA is TGTGCCAGCAGCCCCTACTATGGCGGGGGGGCTCCCGGGGAGCTGTTTTTT. Residues: CASSPYYGGGAPGELFF.

V is TRBV5-6 and J is TRBJ1-4; D is uncertain. Trimming stripped 1 base from V and 8 bases from J, with 21 bases between. Germline V gives CDR1 SGHDT, CDR2 YYEEEE. CDR3 length: 17 residues. CDR3 nucleotide sequence: TGTGCCAGCAGCTTGTACAACGACGGTTCGTTTAGGGAAAAACTGTTTTTT. Protein product: CASSLYNDGSFREKLFF.

The sample holds one count of this clone. This sequence joins TRBV2 and TRBJ1-1; 9 bases align to TRBD1. V was pared by 4 bases and J by 4 bases, with 7 bases of the junction left unmatched. Germline V gene data show CDR1 as SNHLY and CDR2 as FYNNEI. This CDR3 contains 15 residues. The CDR3 sequence is CASSANGQGSTEAFF. CDR3 bases: TGTGCCAGCAGTGCCAATGGACAGGGGAGCACTGAAGCTTTCTTT.

This rearrangement joins TRBV7-2 to TRBJ2-7, with 8 bases fitting TRBD2. From germline, CDR1 is SGHTA and CDR2 FQGNSA. V dropped 0 bases and J dropped 1; count of bases not matched to a gene: 17. The CDR3 loop spans 20 amino acids. CDR3 protein: CASSLAQWGSSLAGSYEQYF. DNA of the CDR3: TGTGCCAGCAGCTTAGCCCAATGGGGAAGTTCGCTAGCGGGTTCCTACGAGCAGTACTTC.

The gene calls are TRBV11-2 and TRBJ2-5; unclear D gene. Trimming stripped 4 bases from V and 5 bases from J, with 14 bases between. The CDR3 length is 14 residues. CDR1 and CDR2 (germline): SGHAT, FQNNGV. The CDR3 region is CASSWRRTTETQYF. The CDR3 bases are TGTGCCAGCAGCTGGAGAAGAACGACGGAGACCCAGTACTTC. The variable domain in full, completed from reference TRBV11-2 and TRBJ2-5, reads EAGVAQSPRYKIIEKRQSVAFWCNPISGHATLYWYQQILGQGPKLLIQFQNNGVVDDSQLPKDRFSAERLKGVDSTLKIQPAKLEDSAVYLCASSWRRTTETQYFGPGTRLLVL.

This clone was recorded only once. This rearrangement joins TRBV5-1 to TRBJ2-5, with 8 bases lining up with TRBD2. Germline V gene sequence: CDR1 SGHRS, CDR2 YFSETQ. This CDR3 contains 15 residues. J lost 3 bases, V lost 4 bases, and 8 bases had no gene match. The chain's CDR3 is CASSRVGAGEETQYF. The CDR3 DNA is TGCGCCAGCAGCCGGGTGGGAGCGGGGGAAGAGACCCAGTACTTC.

The chain employs TRBV10-3 and TRBJ1-1, with D perhaps matching TRBD1 (6 bases). Per the germline V gene, CDR1 is ENHRY and CDR2 is SYGVKD. This CDR3 contains 16 residues. V was cut by 6 bases and J by 0 bases, with 17 bases left in between. Here the CDR3 DNA reads TGTGCCATCAGCCTACGGGACACTTCTATGAACACTGAAGCTTTCTTT. This encodes CAISLRDTSMNTEAFF.

J is TRBJ1-4 and V is TRBV28; 7 bases are shared with TRBD1. Unmatched junction bases numbered 20, after V lost 10 bases and J lost 3 bases. The germline CDR1 and CDR2 sequences are MDHEN and SYDVKM. CDR3 length: 18 amino acids. The DNA for the CDR3 is TGTGCCACCACTGAGGGTCGGATGGGCACAGGGGCTAATGAAAAACTGTTTTTT. Translation: CATTEGRMGTGANEKLFF.

CDR3: CASSLLGQIGETQYF. CDR3 sequence (DNA): TGTGCCAGCAGTCTTCTCGGACAAATCGGGGAGACCCAGTACTTC. The chain recombines TRBV27 with TRBJ2-5; perhaps TRBD1 as D (5 bases). V lost 5 bases, J lost 5 bases, and 18 bases lay in between. In germline, CDR1 is MNHEY, CDR2 SMNVEV (reference sequence). The CDR3 sequence is 15 residues long.